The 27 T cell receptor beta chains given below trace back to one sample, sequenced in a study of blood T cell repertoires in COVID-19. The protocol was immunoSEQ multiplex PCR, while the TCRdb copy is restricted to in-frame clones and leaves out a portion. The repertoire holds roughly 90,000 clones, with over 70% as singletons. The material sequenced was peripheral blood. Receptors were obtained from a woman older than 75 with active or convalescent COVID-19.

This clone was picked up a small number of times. CDR3 DNA sequence: TGTGCCAGCAGCTTAGGGTGGCAGGGGGCTATTCAGTCTGGAAACACCATATATTTT. It encodes CASSLGWQGAIQSGNTIYF. The chain links TRBV13 to TRBJ1-3; 8 nucleotides line up with TRBD1. J gave up 1 base and V 0 bases, and 11 bases lay outside the gene matches. This CDR3 is built from 19 residues. Looked up from germline, CDR1 is PRHDT and CDR2 is FYEKMQ (reference sequence).

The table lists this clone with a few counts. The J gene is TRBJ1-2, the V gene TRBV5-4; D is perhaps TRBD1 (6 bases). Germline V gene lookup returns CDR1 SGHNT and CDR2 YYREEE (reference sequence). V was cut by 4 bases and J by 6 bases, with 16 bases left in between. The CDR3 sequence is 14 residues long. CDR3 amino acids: CASSGRGRGNGYTF. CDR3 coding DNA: TGTGCCAGCAGCGGGCGGGGGCGAGGGAATGGCTACACCTTC.

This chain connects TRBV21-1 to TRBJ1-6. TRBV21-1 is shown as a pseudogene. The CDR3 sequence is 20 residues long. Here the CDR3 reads CASSTVPGLQTPSYNSPLHF. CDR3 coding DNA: TGTGCCAGCAGCACCGTCCCGGGACTCCAAACACCCTCCTATAATTCACCCCTCCACTTT.

The CDR3 loop is CATSGGGRGGREQFF. CDR3 in DNA: TGTGCCACCAGTGGCGGCGGGAGAGGGGGGAGGGAGCAGTTCTTC. The chain employs TRBV24-1 and TRBJ2-1; tentatively, D is TRBD2 (7 bases). Germline V CDR1 and CDR2: KGHDR, SFDVKD. V gave up 5 bases and J gave up 10 bases, with 20 bases separating them. This CDR3 is 15 amino acids long.

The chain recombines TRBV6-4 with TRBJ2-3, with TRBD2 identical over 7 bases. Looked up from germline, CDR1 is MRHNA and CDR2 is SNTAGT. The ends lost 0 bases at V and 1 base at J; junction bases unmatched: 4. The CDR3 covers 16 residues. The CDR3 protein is CASSDSPSGGTDTQYF. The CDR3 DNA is TGTGCCAGCAGTGACTCACCTAGCGGAGGCACAGATACGCAGTATTTT.

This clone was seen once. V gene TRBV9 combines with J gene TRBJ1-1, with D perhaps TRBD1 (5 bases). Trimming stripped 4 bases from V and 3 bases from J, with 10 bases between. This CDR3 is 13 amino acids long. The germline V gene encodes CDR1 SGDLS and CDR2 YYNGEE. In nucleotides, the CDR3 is TGTGCCAGCAGCTGGGGAGGGGACACTGAAGCTTTCTTT. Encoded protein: CASSWGGDTEAFF.

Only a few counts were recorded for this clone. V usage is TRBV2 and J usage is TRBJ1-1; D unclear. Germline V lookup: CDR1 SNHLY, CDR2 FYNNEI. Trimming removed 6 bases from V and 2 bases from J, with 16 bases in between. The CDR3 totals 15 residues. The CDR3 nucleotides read TGTGCCAGCAGCGCAAACTCGCCGGGTAACACTGAAGCTTTCTTT. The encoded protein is CASSANSPGNTEAFF.

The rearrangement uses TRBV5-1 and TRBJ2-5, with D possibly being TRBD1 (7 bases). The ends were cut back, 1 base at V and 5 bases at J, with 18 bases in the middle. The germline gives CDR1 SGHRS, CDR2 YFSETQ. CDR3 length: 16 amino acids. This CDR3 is CASSLSGRGVAETQYF. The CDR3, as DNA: TGCGCCAGCAGCTTGTCGGGCAGGGGGGTCGCGGAGACCCAGTACTTC.

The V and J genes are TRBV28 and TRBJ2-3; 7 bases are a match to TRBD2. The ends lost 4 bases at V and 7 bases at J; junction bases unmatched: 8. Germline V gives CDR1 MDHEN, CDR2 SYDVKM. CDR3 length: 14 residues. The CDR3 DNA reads TGTGCCAGCAGTTCGGGACTACTACAATATACGCAGTATTTT. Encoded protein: CASSSGLLQYTQYF.

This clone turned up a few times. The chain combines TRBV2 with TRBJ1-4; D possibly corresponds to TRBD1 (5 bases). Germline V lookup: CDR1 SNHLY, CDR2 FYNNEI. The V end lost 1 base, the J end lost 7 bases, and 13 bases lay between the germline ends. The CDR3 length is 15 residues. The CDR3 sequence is CASSEGAGIGEKLFF. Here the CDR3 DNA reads TGTGCCAGCAGTGAAGGGGCAGGGATCGGTGAAAAACTGTTTTTT.

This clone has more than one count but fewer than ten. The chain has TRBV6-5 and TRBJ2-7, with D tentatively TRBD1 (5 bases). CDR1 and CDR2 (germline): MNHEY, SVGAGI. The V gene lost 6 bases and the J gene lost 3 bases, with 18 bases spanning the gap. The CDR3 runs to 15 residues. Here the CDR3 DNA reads TGTGCCAGCAGGGGTTTTGGGGCTGGAAACTACGAGCAGTACTTC. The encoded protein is CASRGFGAGNYEQYF.

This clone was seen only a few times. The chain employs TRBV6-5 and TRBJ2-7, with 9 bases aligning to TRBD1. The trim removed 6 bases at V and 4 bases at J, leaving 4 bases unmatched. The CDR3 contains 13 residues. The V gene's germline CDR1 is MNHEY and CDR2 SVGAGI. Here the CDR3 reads CASSGQGMYEQYF. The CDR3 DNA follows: TGTGCCAGCAGCGGACAGGGGATGTACGAGCAGTACTTC.

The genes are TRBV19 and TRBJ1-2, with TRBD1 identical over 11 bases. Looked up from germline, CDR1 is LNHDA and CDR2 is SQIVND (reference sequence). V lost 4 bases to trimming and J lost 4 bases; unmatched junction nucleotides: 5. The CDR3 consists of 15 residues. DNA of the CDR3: TGTGCCAGTAGTACCACCGGGACAGGGGGCTATGGCTACACCTTC. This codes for CASSTTGTGGYGYTF.

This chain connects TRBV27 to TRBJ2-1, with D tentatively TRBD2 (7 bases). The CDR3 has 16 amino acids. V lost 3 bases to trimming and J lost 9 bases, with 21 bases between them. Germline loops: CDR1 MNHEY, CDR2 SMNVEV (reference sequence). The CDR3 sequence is CASSLVGGRFLGEQFF. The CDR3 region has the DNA TGTGCCAGCAGTTTGGTGGGGGGGCGCTTTTTAGGTGAGCAGTTCTTC.

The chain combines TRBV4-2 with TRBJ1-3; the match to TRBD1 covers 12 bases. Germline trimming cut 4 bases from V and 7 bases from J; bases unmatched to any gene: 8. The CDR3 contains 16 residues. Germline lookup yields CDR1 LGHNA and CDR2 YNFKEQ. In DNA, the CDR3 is TGTGCCAGCAGCCCTTGGGGGACAGGGGGCAAGAACACCATATATTTT. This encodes CASSPWGTGGKNTIYF.

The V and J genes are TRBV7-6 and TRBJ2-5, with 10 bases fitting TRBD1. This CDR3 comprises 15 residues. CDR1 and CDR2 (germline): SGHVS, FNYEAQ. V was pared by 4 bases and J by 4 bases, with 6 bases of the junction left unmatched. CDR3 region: CASSSSTGGVETQYF. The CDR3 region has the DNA TGTGCCAGCAGCTCTTCGACAGGGGGCGTAGAGACCCAGTACTTC.

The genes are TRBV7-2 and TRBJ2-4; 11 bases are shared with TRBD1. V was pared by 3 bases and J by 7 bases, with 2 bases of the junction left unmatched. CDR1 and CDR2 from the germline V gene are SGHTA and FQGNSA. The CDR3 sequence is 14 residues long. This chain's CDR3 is CASSFGTGGNIQYF. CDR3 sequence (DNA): TGTGCCAGCAGCTTCGGGACAGGGGGTAACATTCAGTACTTC.

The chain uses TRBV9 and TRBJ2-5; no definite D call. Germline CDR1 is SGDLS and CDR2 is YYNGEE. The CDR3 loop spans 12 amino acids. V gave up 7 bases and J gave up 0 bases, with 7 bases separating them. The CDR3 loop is CASSQYQETQYF. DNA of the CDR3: TGTGCCAGCTCTCAGTACCAAGAGACCCAGTACTTC.

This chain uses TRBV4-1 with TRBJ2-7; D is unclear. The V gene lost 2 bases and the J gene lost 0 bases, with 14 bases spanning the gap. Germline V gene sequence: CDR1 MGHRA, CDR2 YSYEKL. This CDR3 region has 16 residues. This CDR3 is CASSQLSVPVSYEQYF. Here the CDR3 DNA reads TGCGCCAGCAGCCAACTCAGCGTCCCAGTCTCCTACGAGCAGTACTTC.

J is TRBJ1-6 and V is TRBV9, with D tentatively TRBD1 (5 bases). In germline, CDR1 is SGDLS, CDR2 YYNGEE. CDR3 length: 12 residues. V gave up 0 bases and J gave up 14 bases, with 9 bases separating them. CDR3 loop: CASSVEGVALHF. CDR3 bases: TGTGCCAGCAGCGTAGAAGGGGTGGCCCTCCACTTT.

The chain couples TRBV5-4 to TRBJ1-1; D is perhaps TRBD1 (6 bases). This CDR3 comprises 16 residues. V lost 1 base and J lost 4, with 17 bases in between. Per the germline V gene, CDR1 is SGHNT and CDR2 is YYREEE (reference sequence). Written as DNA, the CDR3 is TGTGCCAGCAGCTTGCCGAGCGGGGGCTTGGGCACTGAAGCTTTCTTT. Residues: CASSLPSGGLGTEAFF.

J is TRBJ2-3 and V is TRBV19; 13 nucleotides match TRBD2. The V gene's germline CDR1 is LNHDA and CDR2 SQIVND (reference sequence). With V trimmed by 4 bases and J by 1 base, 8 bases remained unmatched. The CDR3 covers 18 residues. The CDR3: CASSTRGLAGQGTDTQYF. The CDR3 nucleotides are TGTGCCAGTAGTACACGGGGACTAGCGGGACAGGGCACAGATACGCAGTATTTT.

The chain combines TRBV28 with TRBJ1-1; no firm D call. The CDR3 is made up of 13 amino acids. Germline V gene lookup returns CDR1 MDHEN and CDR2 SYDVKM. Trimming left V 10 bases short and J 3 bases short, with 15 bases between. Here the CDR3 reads CATARGAYTEAFF. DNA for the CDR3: TGTGCCACCGCGCGGGGAGCGTACACTGAAGCTTTCTTT.

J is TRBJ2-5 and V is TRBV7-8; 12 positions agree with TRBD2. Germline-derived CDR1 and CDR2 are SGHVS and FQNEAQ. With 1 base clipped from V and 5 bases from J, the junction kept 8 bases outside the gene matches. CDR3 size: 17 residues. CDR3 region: CASSLGVTSGSHETQYF. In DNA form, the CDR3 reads TGTGCCAGCAGCTTAGGGGTGACTAGCGGGAGTCATGAGACCCAGTACTTC.

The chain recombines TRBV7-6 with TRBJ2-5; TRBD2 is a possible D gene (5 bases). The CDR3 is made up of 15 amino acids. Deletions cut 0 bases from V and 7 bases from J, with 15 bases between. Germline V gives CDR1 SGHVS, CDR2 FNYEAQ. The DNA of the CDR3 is TGTGCCAGCAGCTTAGCCCCCCTCACAGAGGGGACCCAGTACTTC. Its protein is CASSLAPLTEGTQYF.

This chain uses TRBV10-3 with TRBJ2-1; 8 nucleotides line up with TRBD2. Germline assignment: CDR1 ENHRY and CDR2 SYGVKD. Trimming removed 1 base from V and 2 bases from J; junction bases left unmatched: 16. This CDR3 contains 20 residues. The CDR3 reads CAISEFSLGTSGLTYNEQFF. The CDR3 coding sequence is TGTGCCATCAGTGAGTTTTCCCTCGGTACTAGCGGCCTTACCTACAATGAGCAGTTCTTC.

The CDR3 reads CGAKGQGALNTEAFF. In DNA form, the CDR3 reads TGTGGGGCGAAGGGACAGGGCGCCTTGAACACTGAAGCTTTCTTT. This rearrangement joins TRBV28 to TRBJ1-1; 9 positions agree with TRBD1. Germline V gives CDR1 MDHEN, CDR2 SYDVKM. The CDR3 consists of 15 residues.